These T cell receptor beta chains were read from a single sample in a study of memory CD4+ T cells and cytomegalovirus serostatus. Sequencing used immunoSEQ multiplex PCR; TCRdb keeps in-frame clones, though not all of them. The sample contains about 42,000 clones, 65% to 80% of which appear only once. The source material was memory CD4+ T cells from blood. All receptors derive from an adult in good health and CMV-seronegative. Both conserved end residues are part of each CDR3. A D gene is named only where the DNA matches it firmly. Only part of the rows carry a size: once, few, many, or a class if the clone is expanded.

j_call	d_call	v_call	clone_size	cdr3_nt	cdr3_aa
TRBJ2-1	NA	TRBV5-1	NA	TGCGCCAGCAGCTTGGGCCCCGGGTCCAATGAGCAGTTCTTC	CASSLGPGSNEQFF
TRBJ1-4	TRBD1	TRBV28	NA	TGTGCCAGCAATTCTGACGGGACAGGGAAAGAAAAACTGTTTTTT	CASNSDGTGKEKLFF
TRBJ2-7	TRBD1	TRBV5-5	NA	TGTGCCAGCAGCCCTGGGACAGGGGGTACCTACGAGCAGTACTTC	CASSPGTGGTYEQYF
TRBJ1-6	TRBD1	TRBV18	NA	TGTGCCAGCTCACTAAGGACAGGAGAGTCACCCCTCCACTTT	CASSLRTGESPLHF
TRBJ1-6	NA	TRBV28	NA	TGTGCCAGCTGGGGGGCCTTCTATAATTCACCCCTCCACTTT	CASWGAFYNSPLHF
TRBJ2-5	TRBD2	TRBV27	NA	TGTGCCAGCAGTTTACCTAGCGGAGAGAACCGGGCCCAAGAGACCCAGTACTTC	CASSLPSGENRAQETQYF
TRBJ1-1	NA	TRBV7-3	once	TGTGCCAGCAGCCTCCCAGGCTTCAACACTGAAGCTTTCTTT	CASSLPGFNTEAFF
TRBJ1-1	NA	TRBV25-1	NA	TGTGCCAGCAGTGATCACATGAACACTGAAGCTTTCTTT	CASSDHMNTEAFF
TRBJ2-7	NA	TRBV9	NA	TGTGCCAGCAGCGTAGAGGGCGGCGGGGGCCCTCTCAGGGAGCAGTACTTC	CASSVEGGGGPLREQYF
TRBJ2-3	NA	TRBV19	NA	TGTGCCAGTAGTATAATGGGGGCGGGGACAGATACGCAGTATTTT	CASSIMGAGTDTQYF
TRBJ2-3	TRBD2	TRBV10-3	NA	TGTGCCATCAGTGCCGTGCGGGGGGGCCAGGGTACGCAGTATTTT	CAISAVRGGQGTQYF
TRBJ1-3	NA	TRBV9	NA	TGTGCCAGCAGCGTGACAAGCTCTGGAAACACCATATATTTT	CASSVTSSGNTIYF
TRBJ1-3	TRBD1	TRBV7-2	once	TGTGCCAGCAGCCCCGGGACAGGGAAGAACACCATATATTTT	CASSPGTGKNTIYF
TRBJ2-1	TRBD1	TRBV5-1	NA	TGCGCCAGCAGCAAGCCGGGACAGGTGAATGAGCAGTTCTTC	CASSKPGQVNEQFF
TRBJ2-5	NA	TRBV11-2	NA	TGTGCCAGCAGCTTAGCCTCCGACAGACGTGCGCTCTCGCAGTACTTC	CASSLASDRRALSQYF
TRBJ1-2	NA	TRBV18	NA	TGTGCCAGCTCAACGGTCAGTGGGGGCTACACCTTC	CASSTVSGGYTF
TRBJ2-5	NA	TRBV6-1	NA	TGTGCCAGCAGAGGGGGGGCGTGGGGAGAGACCCAGTACTTC	CASRGGAWGETQYF
TRBJ1-1	NA	TRBV2	NA	TGTGCCAGCAGACGGACAGATACGAACACTGAAGCTTTCTTT	CASRRTDTNTEAFF
TRBJ1-2	NA	TRBV19	NA	TGTGCCAGTAGTTGGGACTATGGCTACACCTTC	CASSWDYGYTF
TRBJ2-3	NA	TRBV5-1	NA	TGCGCCAGCAGCCGAACCGGCACACACACAGATACGCAGTATTTT	CASSRTGTHTDTQYF
TRBJ1-5	NA	TRBV19	NA	TGTGCCAGTAGTATAGGGGGGGGAGGAAGCAATCAGCCCCAGCATTTT	CASSIGGGGSNQPQHF
TRBJ1-2	NA	TRBV6-1	NA	TGTGCCAGCAGTGAATTCAAGAGGTTCTCTTATGGCTACACCTTC	CASSEFKRFSYGYTF
TRBJ2-5	NA	TRBV5-5	NA	TGTGCCAGCAGCGTTACTCTGTCACAAGAGACCCAGTACTTC	CASSVTLSQETQYF
TRBJ1-1	TRBD1	TRBV28	NA	TGTGCCAGCCGGGACAGAAGTTTGGAGGGGGAAGCTTTCTTT	CASRDRSLEGEAFF
TRBJ2-2	NA	TRBV30	NA	TGTGCCTGGAGTGACGGTCCGAACACCGGGGAGCTGTTTTTT	CAWSDGPNTGELFF
TRBJ2-7	NA	TRBV7-9	NA	TGTGCCAGCAGCTTAATATACGAGCAGTACTTC	CASSLIYEQYF
TRBJ2-3	TRBD2	TRBV5-1	once	TGCGCCAGCAGAACGGGACTAGCGCGGACAGATACGCAGTATTTT	CASRTGLARTDTQYF
TRBJ1-2	NA	TRBV6-5	NA	TGTGCCAGCGGCCCTACCCTAGACAGTACCTATGGCTACACCTTC	CASGPTLDSTYGYTF
TRBJ1-2	TRBD1	TRBV6-1	NA	TGTGCCAGCAGTGAAGCGCTTCGGGGCAGGGGGCGCGAGGGCTACACCTTC	CASSEALRGRGREGYTF
TRBJ2-7	NA	TRBV27	NA	TGTGCCAGCAGCCGGGCGCGGTGGAGGGTCCACGAGCAGTACTTC	CASSRARWRVHEQYF
TRBJ1-5	NA	TRBV19	NA	TGTGCCAGTAGTGTTTTACGGGACCATCAGCCCCAGCATTTT	CASSVLRDHQPQHF
TRBJ1-4	NA	TRBV7-2	NA	TGTGCCAGCAGCTTAGATGCAGGGGACTACTCCTCAACTAATGAAAAACTGTTTTTT	CASSLDAGDYSSTNEKLFF
TRBJ1-1	NA	TRBV14	few	TGTGCCAGCAGCCAGGGACTTAAACCGGGGGTAAATTCTGAAGCTTTCTTT	CASSQGLKPGVNSEAFF
TRBJ2-5	TRBD1	TRBV19	NA	TGTGCCAGTAGTAGACAGACAGGGCGGGAGACCCAGTACTTC	CASSRQTGRETQYF
TRBJ2-7	NA	TRBV5-1	NA	TGCGCCAGCAGGGAGGAACAAGCTACGTCCGAGCAGTACTTC	CASREEQATSEQYF
TRBJ1-2	NA	TRBV6-1	NA	TGTGCCAGCAGTGAGCGTCAGGGTGACTATGGCTACACCTTC	CASSERQGDYGYTF
TRBJ2-1	NA	TRBV7-9	NA	TGTGCCAGCAGCGCCGCCGGCGTGGGTGAGCAGTTCTTC	CASSAAGVGEQFF
TRBJ2-7	NA	TRBV7-2	few	TGTGCCAGCAGCTTAGCGGGAGTGGCCTACGAGCAGTACTTC	CASSLAGVAYEQYF
TRBJ1-3	TRBD1	TRBV4-1	NA	TGCGCCAGCAGCCTAGGGATTACAGGGGGTGGAAACACCATATATTTT	CASSLGITGGGNTIYF
TRBJ2-3	NA	TRBV7-8	NA	TGTGCCAGCGTAACAGGGTTTGGCGATACGCAGTATTTT	CASVTGFGDTQYF
TRBJ2-7	TRBD2	TRBV5-1	NA	TGCGCCAGCAGTTCCCGACTAGCGGGACGCAACGAGCAGTACTTC	CASSSRLAGRNEQYF
TRBJ1-5	TRBD1	TRBV10-1	once	TGCGCCAGCAGTGAGACCGGGACAGGGGATTATTATAGCAATCAGCCCCAGCATTTT	CASSETGTGDYYSNQPQHF